One TCR beta chain is described in this entry. This record comes from a study of PD-L1 blockade in urothelial cancer. Data came from immunoSEQ multiplex PCR; TCRdb stores just in-frame clones and leaves some out. The sample includes 70,000 or so clones, roughly 80% of them seen just once. Germline loops: CDR1 MGHDK, CDR2 SYGVNS. The CDR3 contains 13 residues. V was cut by 1 base and J by 6 bases, with 9 bases left in between. The rearrangement links TRBV25-1 to TRBJ1-2, with TRBD1 as a possible D gene (5 bases). This TCR was recovered from a man aged 70 or older with urothelial cancer. This specimen consisted of PBMCs, obtained around atezolizumab (anti-PD-L1) treatment. CDR3 DNA: TGTGCCAGCAGTGAATGGGCAGGGCATGGCTACACCTTC. Translated: CASSEWAGHGYTF.